Listed here are 5 T cell receptor beta chains from one sample, sequenced in a study of cytomegalovirus exposure and HLA in healthy donors. A multiplex PCR was run with 60 Vbeta primers and 13 Jbeta primers. Assay used: immunoSEQ multiplex PCR; TCRdb lists only in-frame clones, some missing. The table lists some 180,000 clones, about 80% of them singletons. Sequenced input: PBMCs. The receptors come from a woman aged 60-70 years in good health and CMV-seropositive.

The V and J genes are TRBV11-2 and TRBJ2-1; TRBD1 aligns across 8 bases. CDR1 SGHAT and CDR2 FQNNGV come from the germline V gene. V was clipped by 5 bases and J by 3 bases; unmatched bases: 6. The CDR3 is 15 residues long. CDR3 protein: CASSVGQGLYNEQFF. Here the CDR3 DNA reads TGTGCCAGCAGCGTTGGACAGGGACTCTACAATGAGCAGTTCTTC.

To note about this clone: The sample contains more than one DNA sequence encoding this CDR3. The J gene is TRBJ2-5, the V gene TRBV5-1; 10 bases are a match to TRBD1. The CDR3 contains 14 residues. Germline-derived CDR1 and CDR2 are SGHRS and YFSETQ. Trimming removed 5 bases from V and 4 bases from J; junction bases left unmatched: 5. Here the CDR3 DNA reads TGCGCCAGCAGAGCCGGGACAGGGGTAGAGACCCAGTACTTC. Protein sequence: CASRAGTGVETQYF.

CDR3 DNA sequence: TGTGCCAGCAGCAAAGCGGGTTCCTGGGGCGGTCAGCCCCAGCATTTT. It is translated as CASSKAGSWGGQPQHF. This sequence joins TRBV21-1 and TRBJ1-5; TRBD1, as called in the table, went unchecked against the DNA. TRBV21-1 is termed a pseudogene. CDR3 length: 16 residues.

The chain carries TRBV6-4 and TRBJ2-7; the D gene is possibly TRBD1 (6 bases). From germline, CDR1 is MRHNA and CDR2 SNTAGT. Between the trimmed V and J ends, which lost 1 base and 3 bases, there was a span of 16 bases. The CDR3 is 16 residues long. As DNA, the CDR3 is TGTGCCAGCAGTGACTGTTACAGGGTTCAAGACTACGAGCAGTACTTC. It encodes CASSDCYRVQDYEQYF.

The chain is built from TRBV4-2 and TRBJ2-6, with 7 bases matching TRBD2. The CDR3 loop spans 16 amino acids. Trimming cost V 4 bases and J 1 base; bases outside gene matches: 4. Germline-derived CDR1 and CDR2 are LGHNA and YNFKEQ. The CDR3, as DNA: TGTGCCAGCAGCCCTAGCGGTGCTTCTGGGGCCAACGTCCTGACTTTC. Encoded protein: CASSPSGASGANVLTF.